These 29 T cell receptor beta chains share one sample of origin, sequenced in a study of cytomegalovirus exposure and HLA in healthy donors. Sequencing used immunoSEQ multiplex PCR; TCRdb keeps in-frame clones, though not all of them. This table holds around 250,000 clones, roughly 89% found once. The sample comprised PBMCs. The receptors here all came from a young woman in good health and CMV-seronegative.

The rearrangement uses TRBV25-1 and TRBJ1-2; TRBD1 aligns across 7 bases. Looked up from germline, CDR1 is MGHDK and CDR2 is SYGVNS. Germline trimming cut 3 bases from V and 4 bases from J; bases unmatched to any gene: 5. The CDR3 runs to 14 residues. The DNA of the CDR3 is TGTGCCAGCAGTGAGATGACAGGGCCCTATGGCTACACCTTC. As protein: CASSEMTGPYGYTF.

The genes are TRBV11-1 and TRBJ2-2, with 8 bases lining up with TRBD1. J gave up 1 base and V 4 bases, and 8 bases lay outside the gene matches. In germline, CDR1 is SGHAT, CDR2 FQDESV (reference sequence). The CDR3 consists of 17 residues. As DNA, the CDR3 is TGTGCCAGCAGCTCCGCGGGCGGACAGGGGAACACCGGGGAGCTGTTTTTT. Amino acids: CASSSAGGQGNTGELFF.

This rearrangement joins TRBV28 to TRBJ2-7; D is perhaps TRBD1 (6 bases). Between the trimmed V and J ends, which lost 1 base and 4 bases, there was a span of 11 bases. The CDR3 sequence is 14 residues long. Germline loops: CDR1 MDHEN, CDR2 SYDVKM. In nucleotides, the CDR3 is TGTGCCAGCAGTTTATCGCCGACAGGTTACGAGCAGTACTTC. It is translated as CASSLSPTGYEQYF. The full variable domain, completed using reference TRBV28 and TRBJ2-7, is DVKVTQSSRYLVKRTGEKVFLECVQDMDHENMFWYRQDPGLGLRLIYFSYDVKMKEKGDIPEGYSVSREKKERFSLILESASTNQTSMYLCASSLSPTGYEQYFGPGTRLTVT.

The J gene is TRBJ2-3, the V gene TRBV11-3, with D perhaps matching TRBD2 (6 bases). The CDR3 has 13 residues. The germline V gene encodes CDR1 SGHNT and CDR2 YENEEA. The V gene lost 6 bases and the J gene lost 5 bases, with 12 bases spanning the gap. The CDR3 region has the DNA TGTGCCAGCAGTCCTAGCGCGGAAGATACGCAGTATTTT. Protein product: CASSPSAEDTQYF.

The CDR3 reads CASSSLDRVFGYTF. As DNA, the CDR3 is TGTGCCAGTAGTTCCCTGGACAGGGTCTTCGGCTACACCTTC. This rearrangement joins TRBV19 to TRBJ1-2, with 8 positions matching TRBD1. This CDR3 is built from 14 residues. Germline trimming cut 5 bases from V and 8 bases from J; bases unmatched to any gene: 10. The V gene's germline CDR1 is LNHDA and CDR2 SQIVND (reference sequence).

The chain links TRBV9 to TRBJ1-6, with D perhaps TRBD1 (5 bases). This CDR3 is built from 13 residues. The V gene lost 2 bases and the J gene lost 10 bases, with 10 bases spanning the gap. The germline V gene has CDR1 SGDLS and CDR2 YYNGEE. Here the CDR3 reads CASSVAGSSPLHF. In DNA form, the CDR3 reads TGTGCCAGCAGCGTGGCAGGGTCCTCACCCCTCCACTTT.

The V and J genes are TRBV4-1 and TRBJ1-5, with 7 bases lining up with TRBD1. This CDR3 has 15 residues. V trimming: 1 base; J trimming: 4 bases; junction bases outside the gene matches: 4. Per germline, CDR1 MGHRA and CDR2 YSYEKL. CDR3 sequence (DNA): TGCGCCAGCAGCCAAGTGGGACAGACTAATCAGCCCCAGCATTTT. Its translation is CASSQVGQTNQPQHF.

The rearrangement links TRBV27 to TRBJ2-1; 7 bases agree with TRBD1. CDR3 size: 15 residues. Germline CDR1 MNHEY, CDR2 SMNVEV (reference sequence). The V and J ends lost 7 bases and 1 base, in that order; junction bases with no gene match: 7. CDR3 sequence (DNA): TGTGCCAGCAACGCTGACAGGGTATCCTACAATGAGCAGTTCTTC. Its protein product is CASNADRVSYNEQFF.

CDR3 residues: CASRAPGGNTIYF. In DNA form, the CDR3 reads TGTGCCAGCAGGGCCCCAGGGGGAAACACCATATATTTT. The genes are TRBV6-1 and TRBJ1-3; tentative D call: TRBD1 (5 bases). V was clipped by 6 bases and J by 4 bases, with 10 bases between them. Germline CDR1 is MNHNS and CDR2 is SASEGT. CDR3 length equals 13 residues.

This rearrangement joins TRBV5-5 to TRBJ1-5; weak D call: TRBD1 (6 bases). The CDR3 contains 15 residues. The V end lost 4 bases, the J end lost 5 bases, and 16 bases lay between the germline ends. From germline, CDR1 is SGHKS and CDR2 YYEKEE (reference sequence). The CDR3 DNA is TGTGCCAGCAGCGCCGTCGGGACAACCTATCAGCCCCAGCATTTT. This encodes CASSAVGTTYQPQHF. Variable domain in full (rest from reference TRBV5-5 and TRBJ1-5): DAGVTQSPTHLIKTRGQQVTLRCSPISGHKSVSWYQQVLGQGPQFIFQYYEKEERGRGNFPDRFSARQFPNYSSELNVNALLLGDSALYLCASSAVGTTYQPQHFGDGTRLSIL.

The chain is built from TRBV4-1 and TRBJ2-7; D might be TRBD1 (7 bases). With 1 base removed from V and 4 bases from J, the gap between germline ends came to 20 bases. This CDR3 is built from 17 residues. The germline gives CDR1 MGHRA, CDR2 YSYEKL. CDR3 region: CASSQASGRGDLYEQYF. The CDR3 DNA sequence: TGCGCCAGCAGCCAAGCCAGTGGCAGGGGGGATCTATACGAGCAGTACTTC.

CDR3 sequence (DNA): TGTGCCAGTCGGGGGGCCTGGGAAGAGACCCAGTACTTC. Its protein is CASRGAWEETQYF. This chain links TRBV19 with TRBJ2-5, with D perhaps TRBD2 (7 bases). The CDR3 length is 13 residues. Germline V gives CDR1 LNHDA, CDR2 SQIVND (reference sequence). Trimming left V 8 bases short and J 3 bases short, with 13 bases between.

This chain joins TRBV10-1 and TRBJ1-1, with D perhaps TRBD1 (6 bases). Germline V gene sequence: CDR1 WNHNN, CDR2 SYGVQD (reference sequence). There are 15 residues in the CDR3. V dropped 2 bases and J dropped 1 base, with 11 bases sitting between them. Written as DNA, the CDR3 is TGCGCCAGCAGTGAGGGTGGGGGCCCGAACACTGAAGCTTTCTTT. It translates to CASSEGGGPNTEAFF.

This sequence joins TRBV6-5 and TRBJ2-1, with D perhaps matching TRBD1 (5 bases). CDR1 MNHEY and CDR2 SVGAGI come from the germline V gene. V was cut by 5 bases and J by 4 bases, with 12 bases left in between. The CDR3 runs 14 residues. This chain's CDR3 is CASSTPDSYNEQFF. The CDR3, as DNA: TGTGCCAGCAGTACCCCAGACAGTTACAATGAGCAGTTCTTC.

This clone was found a few times. This rearrangement joins TRBV9 to TRBJ1-6; D is undetermined. The CDR3 is 16 residues long. Between the trimmed V and J ends, which lost 0 bases and 6 bases, there was a span of 13 bases. Germline values: CDR1 SGDLS, CDR2 YYNGEE. CDR3 region: CASSVDLQPSNSPLHF. The CDR3 region has the DNA TGTGCCAGCAGCGTAGATTTGCAGCCTAGTAATTCACCCCTCCACTTT.

The gene calls are TRBV27 and TRBJ1-6, with 7 bases identical to TRBD1. The V gene's germline CDR1 is MNHEY and CDR2 SMNVEV (reference sequence). The CDR3 sequence is 16 residues long. V dropped 6 bases and J dropped 6; count of bases not matched to a gene: 11. CDR3 nucleotide sequence: TGTGCCAGCAGCCGCAGACTGGGACAGACTAATTCACCCCTCCACTTT. It specifies CASSRRLGQTNSPLHF.

This clone turned up a few times. This chain links TRBV2 with TRBJ1-2, with TRBD1 identical over 8 bases. The CDR3 loop spans 12 amino acids. Germline V CDR1 and CDR2: SNHLY, FYNNEI. V lost 7 bases and J lost 6; bases outside the gene matches: 4. CDR3: CASNPTGDGYTF. The CDR3 region has the DNA TGTGCCAGCAACCCGACAGGGGATGGCTACACCTTC.

The V and J genes are TRBV27 and TRBJ2-7; D unclear. The CDR3 is made up of 14 amino acids. The germline V and J ends were trimmed by 2 bases and 0 bases, with 8 bases remaining between them. CDR1 is MNHEY, CDR2 SMNVEV, per germline (reference sequence). The CDR3 region is CASSLARSSYEQYF. CDR3 nucleotides: TGTGCCAGCAGTTTAGCCAGAAGCTCCTACGAGCAGTACTTC.

V and J are TRBV10-3 and TRBJ2-5; 9 positions match TRBD1. The CDR3 spans 15 residues. From germline, CDR1 is ENHRY and CDR2 SYGVKD. V dropped 3 bases and J dropped 5; count of bases not matched to a gene: 7. The CDR3, as DNA: TGTGCCATCAGTGACCCCGGGACAGGGCTGGAGACCCAGTACTTC. Its protein product is CAISDPGTGLETQYF.

The count of this clone is one. The chain employs TRBV11-2 and TRBJ2-2, with D perhaps matching TRBD2 (5 bases). The CDR3 contains 13 residues. V gave up 6 bases and J gave up 5 bases, with 10 bases separating them. In germline, CDR1 is SGHAT, CDR2 FQNNGV. The CDR3 protein is CASSSTGTGELFF. For the CDR3, the DNA is TGTGCCAGCAGTTCCACGGGGACCGGGGAGCTGTTTTTT.

The chain links TRBV4-1 to TRBJ1-3, with 9 positions matching TRBD1. Germline V CDR1 and CDR2: MGHRA, YSYEKL. CDR3 size: 15 residues. The J segment lost 0 bases and the V segment lost 4 bases, leaving 1 base of the junction unmatched. The CDR3 sequence: CASSRDRDSGNTIYF. For the CDR3, the DNA is TGCGCCAGCAGCCGGGACAGGGACTCTGGAAACACCATATATTTT.

This clone was found once. The chain combines TRBV9 with TRBJ2-3, with TRBD1 matching 7 bases. The CDR3 extends over 16 amino acids. Trimming cost V 3 bases and J 1 base; bases outside gene matches: 8. The germline V gene encodes CDR1 SGDLS and CDR2 YYNGEE. The CDR3 nucleotides read TGTGCCAGCAGCGCCCTGACAGGGATCGGCACAGATACGCAGTATTTT. It specifies CASSALTGIGTDTQYF. The full variable domain, completed using reference TRBV9 and TRBJ2-3, is DSGVTQTPKHLITATGQRVTLRCSPRSGDLSVYWYQQSLDQGLQFLIQYYNGEERAKGNILERFSAQQFPDLHSELNLSSLELGDSALYFCASSALTGIGTDTQYFGPGTRLTVL.

The V gene is TRBV6-6, the J gene TRBJ1-4; D perhaps matches TRBD1 (5 bases). V was trimmed by 8 bases and J by 8 bases, leaving 9 bases between them. CDR1 is MNHNY and CDR2 is SVGAGI in the germline V gene (reference sequence). The CDR3 is 11 amino acids. This CDR3 is CASFTGEKLFF. CDR3 nucleotides: TGTGCCAGCTTTACAGGAGAAAAACTGTTTTTT.

The rearrangement joins TRBV27 to TRBJ1-1; the D gene is possibly TRBD1 (5 bases). The CDR3 runs 13 residues. V lost 3 bases, J lost 4 bases, and 9 bases lay in between. Germline assignment: CDR1 MNHEY and CDR2 SMNVEV (reference sequence). The CDR3 here is CASSFQGFTEAFF. The CDR3 DNA sequence: TGTGCCAGCAGTTTCCAGGGTTTCACTGAAGCTTTCTTT.

This clone was observed a single time. The chain uses TRBV7-6 and TRBJ1-2, with TRBD1 as a possible D gene (6 bases). Trimming left V 0 bases short and J 4 bases short, with 12 bases between. The CDR3 has 15 amino acids. The V gene's germline CDR1 is SGHVS and CDR2 FNYEAQ. The DNA for the CDR3 is TGTGCCAGCAGCTTAGCAGGGGGAGATTCCTATGGCTACACCTTC. This codes for CASSLAGGDSYGYTF. Using reference TRBV7-6 and TRBJ1-2 for the parts outside the CDR3, the full variable domain is GAGVSQSPRYKVTKRGQDVALRCDPISGHVSLYWYRQALGQGPEFLTYFNYEAQQDKSGLPNDRFSAERPEGSISTLTIQRTEQRDSAMYRCASSLAGGDSYGYTFGSGTRLTVV.

V and J are TRBV28 and TRBJ2-1; possible D gene TRBD1, 6 bases. V was trimmed by 6 bases and J by 0 bases, leaving 15 bases between them. The CDR3 length is 16 residues. CDR1 is MDHEN, CDR2 SYDVKM, per germline. The CDR3 loop reads CASSLRTDLSYNEQFF. CDR3 sequence (DNA): TGTGCCAGCAGCTTACGGACAGACCTCTCCTACAATGAGCAGTTCTTC.

The V and J genes are TRBV21-1 and TRBJ2-1; no check of the table's D call, TRBD1, against the DNA was made. TRBV21-1 is noted as a pseudogene. The CDR3 spans 15 residues. The CDR3 sequence is CASSIPGQGYNEQFF. The CDR3 DNA is TGTGCCAGCAGTATTCCGGGACAGGGATACAATGAGCAGTTCTTC.

This clone was recorded only once. The V call is TRBV30, the J call TRBJ1-2, with D unclear. The CDR3 consists of 13 residues. Germline V gene sequence: CDR1 GTSNPN, CDR2 SVGIG (reference sequence). The germline V and J ends were trimmed by 0 bases and 8 bases, with 13 bases remaining between them. The CDR3 reads CAWSVTEREGYTF. The CDR3 DNA reads TGTGCCTGGAGTGTAACAGAGCGGGAGGGCTACACCTTC.

The chain employs TRBV18 and TRBJ2-2, with a possible D match to TRBD1 (6 bases). This CDR3 comprises 15 residues. Germline V gene data show CDR1 as KGHSH and CDR2 as LQKENI. V was clipped by 1 base and J by 6 bases, with 12 bases between them. The CDR3 DNA reads as TGTGCCAGCTCACCACAACAGGGTGAGGCCGGGGAGCTGTTTTTT. It is translated as CASSPQQGEAGELFF. Full variable domain (missing parts from reference TRBV18 and TRBJ2-2): NAGVMQNPRHLVRRRGQEARLRCSPMKGHSHVYWYRQLPEEGLKFMVYLQKENIIDESGMPKERFSAEFPKEGPSILRIQQVVRGDSAAYFCASSPQQGEAGELFFGEGSRLTVL.